Listed here is a single T cell receptor (beta chain). This entry is derived from a study of blood T cells in healthy people across ages. Alongside a J-beta primer mix, a sample-barcoded 5' primer served in a second PCR lasting about 7 to 12 cycles. TCRdb reprocessed the 5' RACE reads via MiXCR and lists one record per CDR3 protein. The table shows about 1.4 million distinct CDR3 sequences, with 45% to 70% occurring only once. The CDR3 length is 14 residues. The germline V gene has CDR1 DFQATT and CDR2 SNEGSKA (reference sequence). V gave up 3 bases and J gave up 12 bases; unmatched junction bases: 11.

The chain combines TRBV20-1 with TRBJ2-1, with 10 bases fitting TRBD2. This receptor was obtained from a young man in good health. What was sequenced was blood. The DNA for the CDR3 is TGCAGTGCTAGTCGGACCAGCGGGGGGGTTGGGCAGTTCTTC. Translated, it gives CSASRTSGGVGQFF.